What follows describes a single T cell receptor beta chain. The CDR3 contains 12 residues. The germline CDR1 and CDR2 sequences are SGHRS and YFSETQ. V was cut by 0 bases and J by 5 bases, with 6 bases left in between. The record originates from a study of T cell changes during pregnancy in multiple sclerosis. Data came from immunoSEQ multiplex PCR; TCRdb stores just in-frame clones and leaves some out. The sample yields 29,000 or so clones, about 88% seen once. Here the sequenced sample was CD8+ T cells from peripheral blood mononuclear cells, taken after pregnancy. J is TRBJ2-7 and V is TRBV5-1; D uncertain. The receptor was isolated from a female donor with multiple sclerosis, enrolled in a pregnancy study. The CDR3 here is CASSLVSDEQYF. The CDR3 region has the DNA TGCGCCAGCAGCTTGGTTTCGGACGAGCAGTACTTC.